This entry concerns a single T cell receptor (beta chain). Only in-frame clones appear in the TCRdb table, and some are missing; sequencing was by immunoSEQ multiplex PCR. The sample carries 300,000 to 400,000 clones, about 93% recorded once. CDR3 size: 12 residues. V was clipped by 2 bases and J by 7 bases; unmatched bases: 0. CDR1 is MNHEY and CDR2 is SVGAGI in the germline V gene. The time point here: blood from clinic visit 5 months post-surgery; TSC patient then seizure free. Surgery cases with the highest brain T cell transcript signatures were chosen for sequencing. Patients received at least one anti-epileptic drug before surgery. The data were obtained in a study of brain T cells in children with intractable seizures.

The sequencing here drew on peripheral blood, taken roughly 5 months after surgery. The V and J genes are TRBV6-5 and TRBJ1-2, with TRBD1 matching over 8 bases. This sequence was found in a boy in the first two years of life with tuberous sclerosis and intractable seizures. The CDR3 nucleotides read TGTGCCAGCAGTTACGGGACAGGTGGCTACACCTTC. It specifies CASSYGTGGYTF.